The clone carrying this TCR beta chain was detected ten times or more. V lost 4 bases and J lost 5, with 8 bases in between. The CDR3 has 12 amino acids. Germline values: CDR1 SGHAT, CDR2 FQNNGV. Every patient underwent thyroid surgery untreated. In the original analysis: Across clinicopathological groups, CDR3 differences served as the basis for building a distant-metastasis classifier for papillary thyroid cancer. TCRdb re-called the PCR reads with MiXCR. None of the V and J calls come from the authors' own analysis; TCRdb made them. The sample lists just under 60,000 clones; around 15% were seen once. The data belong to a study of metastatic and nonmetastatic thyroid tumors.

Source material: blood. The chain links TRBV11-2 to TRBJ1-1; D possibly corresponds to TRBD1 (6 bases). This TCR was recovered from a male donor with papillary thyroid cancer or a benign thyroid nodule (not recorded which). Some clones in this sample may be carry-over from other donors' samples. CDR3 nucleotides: TGTGCCAGCAGCTACGGGACAACTGAAGCTTTCTTT. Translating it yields CASSYGTTEAFF.